The 31 T cell receptor beta chains listed next were all sequenced from one sample in a study of blood T cells in healthy people across ages. With a J-beta primer mix and a sample-barcoded 5' primer, a second PCR ran roughly 6 to 11 cycles. MiXCR, applied by TCRdb to the 5' RACE reads, yields one record per CDR3 protein. Of about 940,000 distinct CDR3 sequences listed, roughly 52% are singletons. Material: blood. The receptor source for this set is a man aged 25-45 years in good health.

This sequence joins TRBV6-5 and TRBJ1-2; D gene unclear. Looked up from germline, CDR1 is MNHEY and CDR2 is SVGAGI. The CDR3 extends over 13 amino acids. The V gene lost 7 bases and the J gene lost 7 bases, with 16 bases spanning the gap. The CDR3 nucleotides read TGTGCCAGCACCAGGAGGAGGGAAACTGGCTACACCTTC. This gives the protein CASTRRRETGYTF.

In its sample, this clonotype was seen a few times. The V call is TRBV7-3, the J call TRBJ2-3, with TRBD2 identical over 12 bases. Germline CDR1 reads SGHTA; CDR2 reads FQGTGA. The CDR3 consists of 16 residues. Trimming at V came to 5 bases and at J to 4 bases, leaving 7 bases not matched to a gene. CDR3: CASSPRTSGASDTQYF. CDR3 DNA: TGTGCCAGCAGCCCTCGGACTAGCGGGGCCTCAGATACGCAGTATTTT.

The gene calls are TRBV7-8 and TRBJ1-2; TRBD1 agrees at 9 bases. Germline trimming cut 2 bases from V and 0 bases from J; bases unmatched to any gene: 10. The CDR3 has 18 residues. Per the germline V gene, CDR1 is SGHVS and CDR2 is FQNEAQ. DNA of the CDR3: TGTGCCAGCAGCTTATCCCCTTTACAGGGGGCCGCTAACTATGGCTACACCTTC. This codes for CASSLSPLQGAANYGYTF.

The chain links TRBV4-2 to TRBJ2-7; D is possibly TRBD1 (5 bases). The CDR3 has 14 residues. CDR1 is LGHNA, CDR2 YNFKEQ, per germline. The V end lost 1 base, the J end lost 3 bases, and 10 bases lay between the germline ends. CDR3 loop: CASSQVQQDYEQYF. The CDR3 DNA reads as TGTGCCAGCAGCCAAGTCCAACAGGACTACGAGCAGTACTTC.

The chain combines TRBV27 with TRBJ1-4; D gene ambiguous. The germline V gene encodes CDR1 MNHEY and CDR2 SMNVEV (reference sequence). V was shortened by 4 bases and J by 5 bases, with 11 bases between the two germline ends. This CDR3 region has 14 residues. CDR3 amino acids: CASSYLTGNEKLFF. The DNA of the CDR3 is TGTGCCAGCAGTTACCTAACGGGGAATGAAAAACTGTTTTTT.

This chain joins TRBV3-1 and TRBJ2-1; TRBD2 matches at 12 bases. Germline CDR1 and CDR2: LGHDT and YNNKEL (reference sequence). The trim removed 4 bases at V and 9 bases at J, leaving 7 bases unmatched. This CDR3 contains 15 residues. CDR3 residues: CASSPPSGGAAEQFF. CDR3 nucleotide sequence: TGTGCCAGCAGCCCACCTAGCGGGGGGGCCGCTGAGCAGTTCTTC.

This chain connects TRBV5-1 to TRBJ2-3; TRBD2 aligns across 7 bases. The J segment lost 8 bases and the V segment lost 4 bases, leaving 4 bases of the junction unmatched. The CDR3 covers 12 residues. The germline CDR1 and CDR2 sequences are SGHRS and YFSETQ. For the CDR3, the DNA is TGCGCCAGCAGCGCGACTAGCCGTACGCAGTATTTT. It codes for CASSATSRTQYF.

This clonotype turned up a few times. This chain uses TRBV10-3 with TRBJ2-3; D not certain. Germline V gene data show CDR1 as ENHRY and CDR2 as SYGVKD. The CDR3 loop spans 16 amino acids. Trimming shortened V by 3 bases and J by 0 bases, and 13 bases separated the two germline ends. CDR3 protein: CAISENTDLSTDTQYF. CDR3 DNA sequence: TGTGCCATCAGTGAAAACACGGACCTTAGCACAGATACGCAGTATTTT.

The CDR3 nucleotides read TGTGCCAGCAGTTTTGTCGGGGGGCTGGAGACCCAGTACTTC. It yields the protein CASSFVGGLETQYF. V is TRBV12-3 or TRBV12-4 and J is TRBJ2-7; the D gene is possibly TRBD2 (7 bases). The closer fit of TRBJ2-5 to the DNA end suggests the J call may be wrong. This CDR3 has 14 amino acids.

Turning to this clonotype: Compared with germline, one end of the junction differs, possibly owing to a read error. The chain recombines TRBV11-2 with TRBJ2-1; either TRBD1 or TRBD2 may supply D (6 bases each). The CDR3 has 14 residues. Germline CDR1 and CDR2: SGHAT and FQNNGV. The CDR3 reads CASSLDPGGNEQFF. DNA of the CDR3: TGTGCCAGCAGCTTAGACCCCGGGGGCAATGAGCAGTTCTTT.

The V and J genes are TRBV7-2 and TRBJ2-3, with 8 bases identical to TRBD1. CDR3 size: 14 residues. Trimming removed 5 bases from V and 4 bases from J; junction bases left unmatched: 5. Per germline, CDR1 SGHTA and CDR2 FQGNSA. The CDR3 loop is CASSTSGGPDTQYF. CDR3 DNA: TGTGCCAGCAGCACTTCAGGGGGCCCAGATACGCAGTATTTT.

This clonotype came up a few times. This chain connects TRBV11-3 to TRBJ2-1, with a tentative D call TRBD2 (7 bases). CDR1 is SGHNT, CDR2 YENEEA, per germline. V lost 0 bases and J 5 bases, leaving 14 bases between the germline ends. The CDR3 loop spans 16 amino acids. The CDR3 reads CASSLEAGAPNNEQFF. For the CDR3, the DNA is TGTGCCAGCAGCTTAGAGGCGGGGGCCCCTAACAATGAGCAGTTCTTC.

The rearrangement uses TRBV24-1 and TRBJ2-2; D not resolved. The CDR3 runs 13 residues. Germline V gene sequence: CDR1 KGHDR, CDR2 SFDVKD. V lost 9 bases and J 3 bases, leaving 10 bases between the germline ends. The CDR3 region is CATGQRDTGELFF. As DNA, the CDR3 is TGTGCCACCGGGCAGCGTGACACCGGGGAGCTGTTTTTT.

The rearrangement uses TRBV7-2 and TRBJ1-1; D unclear. CDR3 length equals 14 residues. Deletions cut 1 base from V and 6 bases from J, with 12 bases between. The V gene's germline CDR1 is SGHTA and CDR2 FQGNSA. The CDR3 DNA sequence: TGTGCCAGCAGCTTAGTAAGTTTTCGGCCTGAAGCTTTCTTT. Its translation is CASSLVSFRPEAFF.

This sequence joins TRBV4-3 and TRBJ2-1; 10 bases match TRBD2. The J call may be wrong; the DNA end is better matched by TRBJ2-7. Germline assignment: CDR1 LGHNA and CDR2 YSLEER. This CDR3 is built from 20 residues. The CDR3 coding sequence is TGCGCCAGCAGCCAAGATCTAAGTAGCGGGGGGCCTTTTTCCTACAATGAGCAGTACTTC. It is translated as CASSQDLSSGGPFSYNEQYF.

Only a few counts were recorded for this clonotype. CDR3 residues: CASSRDRTGHGYTF. The CDR3 DNA follows: TGTGCCAGCAGTCGGGACAGGACTGGCCATGGCTACACCTTC. The rearrangement joins TRBV6-4 to TRBJ1-2, with 8 bases fitting TRBD1. The CDR3 loop spans 14 amino acids. J was trimmed by 6 bases and V by 5 bases; bases with no gene match: 8. CDR1 and CDR2 (germline): MRHNA, SNTAGT.

This clonotype was counted only a few times. This chain joins TRBV6-1 and TRBJ2-2; D gene unclear. The V gene's germline CDR1 is MNHNS and CDR2 SASEGT. Trimming stripped 6 bases from V and 7 bases from J, with 9 bases between. CDR3 length equals 12 residues. The CDR3 loop is CASRINGGELFF. CDR3 DNA: TGTGCCAGCAGGATCAATGGCGGGGAGCTGTTTTTT.

This clonotype was observed many times. The CDR3: CASRWDRGTYEQYF. The CDR3 coding sequence is TGCGCCAGCAGATGGGACAGGGGAACCTACGAGCAGTACTTC. The chain carries TRBV5-1 and TRBJ2-7; 10 bases fit TRBD1. CDR1 and CDR2 from the germline V gene are SGHRS and YFSETQ. The CDR3 consists of 14 residues. Trimming cost V 5 bases and J 2 bases; bases outside gene matches: 4.

Concerning this clonotype: The junction does not match germline at one end; this may be a read error. The chain uses TRBV7-9 and TRBJ2-3, with D maybe TRBD1 (5 bases). The CDR3 length is 14 residues. The V gene's germline CDR1 is SEHNR and CDR2 FQNEAQ (reference sequence). CDR3 bases: TGTGCCAGCAGCTTAGGGCAGAACACAGGTACGCAGTATTTT. Protein: CASSLGQNTGTQYF.

The CDR3 nucleotides read TGTGCCAGCAGCCCTGAAGACAGGGGCGACAACTATGGCTACACCTTC. It codes for CASSPEDRGDNYGYTF. The chain combines TRBV9 with TRBJ1-2; 8 nucleotides align to TRBD1. This CDR3 is 16 amino acids long. V shed 4 bases, J shed 2 bases, and the junction held 10 bases outside the gene matches. Germline V gives CDR1 SGDLS, CDR2 YYNGEE.

The genes are TRBV29-1 and TRBJ2-5; D uncertain. The CDR3 spans 12 residues. Deletions cut 7 bases from V and 5 bases from J, with 14 bases between. The V gene's germline CDR1 is SQVTM and CDR2 ANQGSEA. CDR3 coding DNA: TGCAGCGCAGCCCTGACACGGGAGACCCAGTACTTC. This sequence encodes CSAALTRETQYF.

The chain recombines TRBV27 with TRBJ2-3; D unresolved. Germline-derived CDR1 and CDR2 are MNHEY and SMNVEV (reference sequence). This CDR3 comprises 15 residues. Trimming took off 3 bases at V and 1 base at J, with 11 bases between the two ends. CDR3 region: CASSFDWLGTDTQYF. CDR3 in DNA: TGTGCCAGCAGTTTCGATTGGTTGGGCACAGATACGCAGTATTTT.

The genes are TRBV27 and TRBJ2-1; TRBD2 matches 11 bases. Germline V lookup: CDR1 MNHEY, CDR2 SMNVEV (reference sequence). Trimming removed 10 bases from V and 3 bases from J; junction bases left unmatched: 14. The CDR3 totals 17 residues. CDR3 amino acids: CATQLTSGARFYNEQFF. The CDR3 DNA reads TGTGCCACACAACTGACTAGCGGGGCCCGATTCTACAATGAGCAGTTCTTC.

This chain connects TRBV7-9 to TRBJ1-2; 7 nucleotides line up with TRBD1. The germline V gene encodes CDR1 SEHNR and CDR2 FQNEAQ (reference sequence). The CDR3 is 18 amino acids. V trimming: 5 bases; J trimming: 1 base; junction bases outside the gene matches: 16. In DNA, the CDR3 is TGTGCCAGCAGCCCCAGGACAGGACGCACCGAATTTAACTATGGCTACACCTTC. As protein: CASSPRTGRTEFNYGYTF. Full variable domain (missing parts from reference TRBV7-9 and TRBJ1-2): DTGVSQNPRHKITKRGQNVTFRCDPISEHNRLYWYRQTLGQGPEFLTYFQNEAQLEKSRLLSDRFSAERPKGSFSTLEIQRTEQGDSAMYLCASSPRTGRTEFNYGYTFGSGTRLTVV.

The sample holds a few counts of this clonotype. V gene TRBV14 combines with J gene TRBJ2-1, with TRBD1 as a possible D gene (6 bases). The germline V gene encodes CDR1 SGHDN and CDR2 FVKESK. The V end was cut by 1 base, the J end by 10 bases, with 11 bases between. The CDR3 loop spans 13 amino acids. CDR3 nucleotide sequence: TGTGCCAGCAGCCAAGGAGACAGGTTAGAGCAGTTCTTC. Amino acid sequence: CASSQGDRLEQFF.

This chain connects TRBV5-1 to TRBJ2-1, with 7 bases matching TRBD1. The end of the DNA is better explained by TRBJ2-7, so the J call may be wrong. Germline CDR1 SGHRS, CDR2 YFSETQ. CDR3 size: 15 residues. Here the CDR3 reads CASSLVVGTAYEQYF. The CDR3 region has the DNA TGCGCCAGCAGCTTGGTAGTTGGGACAGCATACGAGCAGTACTTC.

This clonotype appeared a single time. The chain joins TRBV12-3 or TRBV12-4 to TRBJ1-2, with D uncertain. Trimming removed 5 bases from V and 0 bases from J, with 7 bases in between. This CDR3 contains 13 residues. The CDR3 bases are TGTGCCAGCAGTCAGATATCTAACTATGGCTACACCTTC. Its translation: CASSQISNYGYTF.

In DNA form, the CDR3 reads TGCAGCGTCGCCCAGCGCAGGGGCGACGAGCAGTACTTC. It specifies CSVAQRRGDEQYF. V usage is TRBV29-1 and J usage is TRBJ2-7, with D possibly matching TRBD1 (6 bases). V lost 6 bases and J 5 bases, leaving 17 bases between the germline ends. The CDR3 extends over 13 amino acids. CDR1 is SQVTM and CDR2 is ANQGSEA in the germline V gene.

The rearrangement links TRBV7-9 to TRBJ2-7; the D gene is possibly TRBD1 (6 bases). This CDR3 spans 14 amino acids. V shed 3 bases and J shed 2 bases, with 11 bases lying between them. In germline, CDR1 is SEHNR, CDR2 FQNEAQ (reference sequence). Here the CDR3 reads CASSFSNRAYEQYF. For the CDR3, the DNA is TGTGCCAGCAGCTTCTCCAACAGGGCCTACGAGCAGTACTTC.

The rearrangement links TRBV6-5 to TRBJ2-3; D may correspond to TRBD1 or TRBD2 (6 bases each). This CDR3 is 15 amino acids long. Trimming left V 8 bases short and J 0 bases short, with 15 bases between. CDR1 is MNHEY and CDR2 is SVGAGI in the germline V gene. The CDR3 is CASLLTGASTDTQYF. The CDR3 DNA sequence: TGTGCCAGCCTTTTAACGGGGGCTAGCACAGATACGCAGTATTTT.

In DNA form, the CDR3 reads TGCGCCAGCAGCTTGTTGTCTAGCGGTAGCTCTGGGGCCAACGTCCTGACTTTC. This codes for CASSLLSSGSSGANVLTF. The chain is built from TRBV5-1 and TRBJ2-6, with 7 positions matching TRBD2. This CDR3 spans 18 amino acids. Germline V gene sequence: CDR1 SGHRS, CDR2 YFSETQ. V shed 1 base, J shed 0 bases, and the junction held 7 bases outside the gene matches. Drawing the rest from reference TRBV5-1 and TRBJ2-6, the complete variable domain is KAGVTQTPRYLIKTRGQQVTLSCSPISGHRSVSWYQQTPGQGLQFLFEYFSETQRNKGNFPGRFSGRQFSNSRSEMNVSTLELGDSALYLCASSLLSSGSSGANVLTFGAGSRLTVL.